This T cell receptor beta chain appears in the sequencing data of a study of blood T cell repertoires in COVID-19. Study details: Samples of COVID-19 (acute and convalescent) were obtained from the United States, Italy and Spain.

How the authors handled the data: Estimation of nucleated cell counts relied on the amplification of reference gene primers. The table came from immunoSEQ multiplex PCR; TCRdb's copy has only in-frame clones and leaves some out. V and J calls and clone size follow that table, whereas D and trimming were derived from the DNA. The data show a few hundred thousand clones, with around 91% seen just once and more than 13% held by the top ten. J gave up 5 bases and V 1 base, and 9 bases lay outside the gene matches. Germline values: CDR1 LGHNA, CDR2 YNFKEQ. The CDR3 loop spans 16 amino acids. Cohorts were based on clinical histories the participants reported.

The sequenced sample consisted of PBMCs or T cells enriched from blood (not recorded which). This chain uses TRBV4-2 with TRBJ2-7; 9 nucleotides line up with TRBD2. This TCR came from a man younger than 45 who had been exposed to COVID-19. The DNA for the CDR3 is TGTGCCAGCAGCCAAGTAACAGCGGGGGGCACCCACGAGCAGTACTTC. It translates to CASSQVTAGGTHEQYF.